The sequence of this T cell receptor beta chain was determined in a study of T cell changes during pregnancy in multiple sclerosis. Deletions cut 3 bases from V and 4 bases from J, with 10 bases between. Germline CDR1 MGHRA, CDR2 YSYEKL. The CDR3 is 14 residues long. Profiled with immunoSEQ multiplex PCR; TCRdb holds only in-frame clones, not every one. The table has approximately 29,000 clones, roughly 87% seen once. This clonotype was sampled from a female donor with multiple sclerosis, enrolled in a pregnancy study. The input for sequencing was CD4+ T cells from peripheral blood mononuclear cells, taken in the second trimester of pregnancy. The chain employs TRBV4-1 and TRBJ2-4, with D maybe TRBD2 (5 bases). The CDR3 loop reads CASSHTSSKNIQYF. Written as DNA, the CDR3 is TGCGCCAGCAGCCACACTAGTTCTAAAAACATTCAGTACTTC.